The rows below give T cell receptor beta chains drawn from one sample of a study of beta chain features in type 1 diabetes. The table came from immunoSEQ multiplex PCR; TCRdb's copy has only in-frame clones and leaves some out. Among more than 250,000 clones listed, around 16% were seen once. The specimen was naive CD4+ T cells from blood. The receptor source for this set is a man between 18 and 29 years old with type 1 diabetes. The CDR3 runs from the conserved cysteine through the conserved F or W. The order of the fields is J gene, V gene, D gene, clone size, CDR3 DNA, CDR3 protein. A D gene is named only where the DNA matches it firmly. Expanded clones are given a class, and other clones once, few, many or no size at all.

>TRBJ2-5|TRBV5-1|.|.
TGCGCCAGCAGCCCCGGACAGACTCAAGAGACCCAGTACTTC
CASSPGQTQETQYF
>TRBJ2-1|TRBV7-8|.|few
TGTGCCAGCAGTACGGACAGAAACAATGAGCAGTTCTTC
CASSTDRNNEQFF
>TRBJ2-3|TRBV5-1|.|few
TGCGCCAGCAGCACGGACAGCTTCGATACGCAGTATTTT
CASSTDSFDTQYF
>TRBJ2-7|TRBV19|TRBD1|.
TGTGCCAGTAGTATTCGACAGGGGGCCAACGAGCAGTACTTC
CASSIRQGANEQYF
>TRBJ2-7|TRBV15|.|.
TGTGCCACCAGCAGACCCGGGATTTCCTCCTACGAGCAGTACTTC
CATSRPGISSYEQYF
>TRBJ2-5|TRBV11-2|.|few
TGTGCCAGCAGCTTAGATCGGACGCGGGCCCCCCACTTC
CASSLDRTRAPHF
>TRBJ1-2|TRBV30|.|few
TGTGCCTGGAGACCCTTCCGGGGGGATCCTAACTATGGCTACACCTTC
CAWRPFRGDPNYGYTF
>TRBJ1-3|TRBV6-6|.|.
TGTGCCAGCAGTTACTCTCCGACAAATGGAAACACCATATATTTT
CASSYSPTNGNTIYF
>TRBJ1-4|TRBV6-5|TRBD1|few
TGTGCCAGCAGTAGGACAGGGACTAATGAAAAACTGTTTTTT
CASSRTGTNEKLFF
>TRBJ2-3|TRBV30|TRBD1|.
TGTGCCTGGACCCGGATAGGCCGGACAGGCCTTACAGATACGCAGTATTTT
CAWTRIGRTGLTDTQYF
>TRBJ2-3|TRBV7-8|.|.
TGTGCCAGCAGCTTACTGCGGAACACAGATACGCAGTATTTT
CASSLLRNTDTQYF
>TRBJ2-7|TRBV5-4|TRBD2|.
TGTGCCAGCAGCTTCTTCCTTGGGGCGGGGGAGATGACCTACGAGCAGTACTTC
CASSFFLGAGEMTYEQYF
>TRBJ1-5|TRBV19|TRBD1|few
TGTGCCAGTAGACGCGACAGGGATCAGCCCCAGCATTTT
CASRRDRDQPQHF
>TRBJ2-7|TRBV18|TRBD1|.
TGTGCCAGCTCACCAACAGGGGACGAGCAGTACTTC
CASSPTGDEQYF
>TRBJ2-2|TRBV5-1|TRBD2|.
TGCGCCAGCAACCCCATAGGACTAGCGGGAGGATGGGGCACCGGGGAGCTGTTTTTT
CASNPIGLAGGWGTGELFF
>TRBJ2-1|TRBV2|TRBD2|few
TGTGCCTCGCGGGGGGGAACCTACAATGAGCAGTTCTTC
CASRGGTYNEQFF
>TRBJ2-1|TRBV18|.|few
TGTGCCAGCTCACCACCTAGATTGCCTAATGAGCAGTTCTTC
CASSPPRLPNEQFF
>TRBJ2-5|TRBV30|.|few
TGTGCCTGGAGTTCTCCAGGGCTAGATACCAAAGAGACCCAGTACTTC
CAWSSPGLDTKETQYF
>TRBJ1-2|TRBV28|.|.
TGTGCCAGCAGTTTAAAGGAGAACTATGGCTACACCTTC
CASSLKENYGYTF
>TRBJ1-6|TRBV7-9|.|once
TGTGCCAGCAGCTCTGAGGGTTATTCACCCCTCCACTTT
CASSSEGYSPLHF
>TRBJ1-6|TRBV7-2|.|few
TGTGCCAGCAACGGCGGGACTTCGAGGTCACCCCTCCACTTT
CASNGGTSRSPLHF
>TRBJ2-5|TRBV4-2|.|.
TGTGCCAGCAGCCCTCTTAAGCGGGACCAAGAGACCCAGTACTTC
CASSPLKRDQETQYF
>TRBJ2-7|TRBV7-9|TRBD1|.
TGTGCCAGCAGCTCCGACAGGGGGCGACGTGGGGAGCAGTACTTC
CASSSDRGRRGEQYF
>TRBJ1-1|TRBV7-6|TRBD1|.
TGTGCCAGCAGCTCAACCATACAGGGGAATGCTTTCTTT
CASSSTIQGNAFF
>TRBJ2-2|TRBV11-3|.|few
TGTGCCAGCAGCTGCCGGGAGTACACCGGGGAGCTGTTTTTT
CASSCREYTGELFF
>TRBJ2-7|TRBV28|.|few
TGTGCCAGCAGAATCAGGTCGTCCTACGAGCAGTACTTC
CASRIRSSYEQYF
>TRBJ2-1|TRBV4-1|TRBD2|few
TGCGCCAGCAGCCAGCCTACTAGCGGGAGAGGTAATGAGCAGTTCTTC
CASSQPTSGRGNEQFF
>TRBJ1-4|TRBV2|.|few
TGTGCCAGCTCGGTGGAGAATGAAAAACTGTTTTTT
CASSVENEKLFF
>TRBJ2-3|TRBV7-2|.|.
TGTGCCAGCAGCTTAAACGGGATAGTATCAGATACGCAGTATTTT
CASSLNGIVSDTQYF
>TRBJ2-5|TRBV9|.|few
TGTGCCAGCAGCGTAACACCCGCGGTACCAGAGACCCAGTACTTC
CASSVTPAVPETQYF
>TRBJ1-2|TRBV13|TRBD1|.
TGTGCCAGCAGCCCAAGACAGGGTCCCAACTATGGCTACACCTTC
CASSPRQGPNYGYTF
>TRBJ2-1|TRBV5-4|.|.
TGTGCCAGCAGCCCAACGGGAACCTACTACAATGAGCAGTTCTTC
CASSPTGTYYNEQFF
>TRBJ2-1|TRBV5-4|.|few
TGTGCCAGCAAAATTATACCTAACAATGAGCAGTTCTTC
CASKIIPNNEQFF
>TRBJ2-7|TRBV28|.|.
TGTGCCAGCAGTTCCTCGGACTATTATGAGCAGTACTTC
CASSSSDYYEQYF
>TRBJ2-3|TRBV19|.|.
TGTGCCAGTAGTATAGACTCGTACACAGATACGCAGTATTTT
CASSIDSYTDTQYF
>TRBJ2-7|TRBV4-3|TRBD1|.
TGCGCCAGCAGCCAAGAATGGAGACAGGGGTACTACGAGCAGTACTTC
CASSQEWRQGYYEQYF
>TRBJ2-7|TRBV29-1|TRBD2|.
TGCAGCGTGGCCGGACTAGCGGGAGTCCACGAGCAGTACTTC
CSVAGLAGVHEQYF
>TRBJ2-2|TRBV27|.|.
TGTGCCAGCAGTCTAAACCAGGGACTCGTCTCCGGGGAGCTGTTTTTT
CASSLNQGLVSGELFF
>TRBJ2-1|TRBV9|TRBD1|.
TGTGCCAGCAGCGTAGCCGGACAGGGGTACAATGAGCAGTTCTTC
CASSVAGQGYNEQFF
>TRBJ2-1|TRBV11-2|TRBD2|few
TGTGCCAGCAGCTTAGATAGCGGGAGGAAACAGTTCTTC
CASSLDSGRKQFF
>TRBJ2-5|TRBV7-9|.|.
TGTGCCAGCAGCTTAAAGCGAGGGGGCCAAGAGACCCAGTACTTC
CASSLKRGGQETQYF
>TRBJ2-7|TRBV7-2|TRBD1|few
TGTGCCAGCACTCCAGGGACAGGGGTTGTCGAGCAGTACTTC
CASTPGTGVVEQYF
>TRBJ2-2|TRBV2|TRBD1|few
TGTGCCAGCAGGGGACAGCTCACCGGGGAGCTGTTTTTT
CASRGQLTGELFF
>TRBJ2-7|TRBV14|TRBD1|.
TGTGCCAGCAGCCTTCGGGACAGCGACTACGAGCAGTACTTC
CASSLRDSDYEQYF
>TRBJ2-1|TRBV5-1|.|.
TGCGCCAGCAGCTTGGGGGCGGGGAGTTATGAGCAGTTCTTC
CASSLGAGSYEQFF
>TRBJ1-2|TRBV10-2|.|few
TGCGCCAGCGTCTCGACGGGTAACTATGGCTACACCTTC
CASVSTGNYGYTF
>TRBJ1-2|TRBV9|.|.
TGTGCCAGCAGCGGAACAGCCGGGACAAGTGGCTACACCTTC
CASSGTAGTSGYTF
>TRBJ2-1|TRBV20-1|.|few
TGCAGTGCCGTTGGCTCAAGGCAGTTCTTC
CSAVGSRQFF
>TRBJ2-1|TRBV6-5|TRBD1|.
TGTGCCAGCAGGGGACAGGGGAATGAGCAGTTCTTC
CASRGQGNEQFF
>TRBJ2-5|TRBV7-2|TRBD2|.
TGTGCCAGCCAGCGGGGGGCAGAGAAAGAGACCCAGTACTTC
CASQRGAEKETQYF
>TRBJ2-5|TRBV7-2|TRBD1|few
TGTGCCAGCAGCTTCCGGGACAGGCGACAAGAGACCCAGTACTTC
CASSFRDRRQETQYF
>TRBJ2-1|TRBV30|TRBD2|.
TGTGCCTCCACGAAGCCCTACTCGACAGCGGGAGATTTTAATGAGCAGTTCTTC
CASTKPYSTAGDFNEQFF
>TRBJ1-3|TRBV28|.|few
TGTGCCAGCACCCTGGGGGGGGTCTCTGGAAACACCATATATTTT
CASTLGGVSGNTIYF
>TRBJ2-7|TRBV7-2|TRBD2|.
TGTGCCAGCAGCTTAGGGTGGGGAGGGGACTCCTACGAGCAGTACTTC
CASSLGWGGDSYEQYF
>TRBJ1-4|TRBV7-9|.|few
TGTGCCAGCAGCTTTTCTCGGGAAAAACTGTTTTTT
CASSFSREKLFF
>TRBJ2-2|TRBV25-1|TRBD1|few
TGTGCCAGCAGTCAAGGGACAGGGTGGACCGGGGAGCTGTTTTTT
CASSQGTGWTGELFF
>TRBJ1-5|TRBV11-2|.|.
TGTGCCAGCAGCCGCACCGCGGGGGGTCTCAATCAGCCCCAGCATTTT
CASSRTAGGLNQPQHF